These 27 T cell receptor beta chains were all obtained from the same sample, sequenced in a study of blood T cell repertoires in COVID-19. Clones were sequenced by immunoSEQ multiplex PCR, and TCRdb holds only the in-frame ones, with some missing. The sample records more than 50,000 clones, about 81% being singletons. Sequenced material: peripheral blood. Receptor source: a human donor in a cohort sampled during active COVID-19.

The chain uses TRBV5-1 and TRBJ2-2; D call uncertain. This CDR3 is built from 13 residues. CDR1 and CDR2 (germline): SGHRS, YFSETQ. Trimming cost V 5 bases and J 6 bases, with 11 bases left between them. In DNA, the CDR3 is TGCGCCAGCAGTCTGGAGTGGGCCGGGGAGCTGTTTTTT. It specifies CASSLEWAGELFF. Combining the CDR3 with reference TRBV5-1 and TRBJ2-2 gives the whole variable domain KAGVTQTPRYLIKTRGQQVTLSCSPISGHRSVSWYQQTPGQGLQFLFEYFSETQRNKGNFPGRFSGRQFSNSRSEMNVSTLELGDSALYLCASSLEWAGELFFGEGSRLTVL.

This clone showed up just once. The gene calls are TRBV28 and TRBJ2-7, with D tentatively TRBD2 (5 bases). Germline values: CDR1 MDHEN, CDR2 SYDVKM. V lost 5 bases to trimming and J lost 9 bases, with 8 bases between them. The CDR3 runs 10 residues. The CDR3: CASSRGVQYV. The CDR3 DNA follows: TGTGCCAGCAGTCGGGGAGTGCAGTACGTC.

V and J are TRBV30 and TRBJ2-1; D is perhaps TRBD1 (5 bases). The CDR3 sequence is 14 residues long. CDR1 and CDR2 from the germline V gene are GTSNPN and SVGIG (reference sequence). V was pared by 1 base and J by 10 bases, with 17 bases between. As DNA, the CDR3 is TGTGCCTGGAGTGGGGGCTACCCCTTGGGCGAGCAGTTCTTC. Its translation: CAWSGGYPLGEQFF. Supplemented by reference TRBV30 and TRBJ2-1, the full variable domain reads SQTIHQWPATLVQPVGSPLSLECTVEGTSNPNLYWYRQAAGRGLQLLFYSVGIGQISSEVPQNLSASRPQDRQFILSSKKLLLSDSGFYLCAWSGGYPLGEQFFGPGTRLTVL.

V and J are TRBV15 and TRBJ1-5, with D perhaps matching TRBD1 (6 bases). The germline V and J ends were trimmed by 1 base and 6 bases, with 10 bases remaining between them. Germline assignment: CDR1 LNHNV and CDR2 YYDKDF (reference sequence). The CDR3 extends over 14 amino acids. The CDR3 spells CATSRGGGGQPQHF. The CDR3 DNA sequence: TGTGCCACCAGCAGAGGAGGGGGTGGTCAGCCCCAGCATTTT.

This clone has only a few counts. Here the CDR3 DNA reads TGTGCCAGCACCTCTCAGACAGGGGAAGACTATGGCTACACCTTC. Its translation is CASTSQTGEDYGYTF. The chain couples TRBV28 to TRBJ1-2; the match to TRBD1 covers 8 bases. The CDR3 covers 15 residues. V shed 7 bases and J 3 bases; nucleotides not matched to a gene: 10. Germline-derived CDR1 and CDR2 are MDHEN and SYDVKM.

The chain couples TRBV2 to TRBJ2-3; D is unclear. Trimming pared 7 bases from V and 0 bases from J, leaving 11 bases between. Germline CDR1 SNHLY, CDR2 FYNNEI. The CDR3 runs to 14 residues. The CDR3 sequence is CASTVADSTDTQYF. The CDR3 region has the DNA TGTGCCAGCACCGTGGCGGATAGCACAGATACGCAGTATTTT.

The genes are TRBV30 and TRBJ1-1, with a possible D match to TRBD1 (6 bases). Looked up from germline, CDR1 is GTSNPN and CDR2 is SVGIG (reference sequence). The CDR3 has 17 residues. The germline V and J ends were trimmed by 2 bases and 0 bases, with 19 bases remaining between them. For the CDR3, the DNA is TGTGCCTGGAGTTCGACAGGAAGAGGGAGTTTGAACACTGAAGCTTTCTTT. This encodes CAWSSTGRGSLNTEAFF. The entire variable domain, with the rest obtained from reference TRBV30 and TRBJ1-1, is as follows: SQTIHQWPATLVQPVGSPLSLECTVEGTSNPNLYWYRQAAGRGLQLLFYSVGIGQISSEVPQNLSASRPQDRQFILSSKKLLLSDSGFYLCAWSSTGRGSLNTEAFFGQGTRLTVV.

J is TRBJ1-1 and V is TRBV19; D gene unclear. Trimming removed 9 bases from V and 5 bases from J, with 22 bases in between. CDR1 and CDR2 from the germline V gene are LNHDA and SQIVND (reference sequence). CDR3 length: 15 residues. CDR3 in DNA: TGTGCCAGCCTACCAGACATACCAAGTAAGACTGAAGCTTTCTTT. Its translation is CASLPDIPSKTEAFF.

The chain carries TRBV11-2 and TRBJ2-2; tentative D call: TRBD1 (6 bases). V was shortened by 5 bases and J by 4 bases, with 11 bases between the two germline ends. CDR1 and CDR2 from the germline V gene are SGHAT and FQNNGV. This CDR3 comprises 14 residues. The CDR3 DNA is TGTGCCAGCAGCCCTACCAGGGGCACCGGGGAGCTGTTTTTT. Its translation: CASSPTRGTGELFF.

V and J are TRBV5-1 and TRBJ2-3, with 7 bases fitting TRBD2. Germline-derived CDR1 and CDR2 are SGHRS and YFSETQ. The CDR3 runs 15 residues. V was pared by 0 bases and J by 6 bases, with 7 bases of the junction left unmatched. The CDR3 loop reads CASSLAEGRVDTQYF. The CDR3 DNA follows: TGCGCCAGCAGCTTGGCGGAGGGGAGGGTGGATACGCAGTATTTT.

The DNA of the CDR3 is TGCGCCAGCAGCCAAGGAGTAGCGGGACAGGGCACCGGGGAGCTGTTTTTT. Its translation: CASSQGVAGQGTGELFF. The chain joins TRBV4-1 to TRBJ2-2, with D possibly being TRBD1 (9 bases). This CDR3 region has 17 residues. Germline CDR1 reads MGHRA; CDR2 reads YSYEKL. The V and J ends lost 1 base and 4 bases respectively, with 16 bases between them.

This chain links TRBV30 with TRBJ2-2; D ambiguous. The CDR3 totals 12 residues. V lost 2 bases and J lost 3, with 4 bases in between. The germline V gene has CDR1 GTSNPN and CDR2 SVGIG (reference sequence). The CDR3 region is CAWSLDTGELFF. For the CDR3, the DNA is TGTGCCTGGAGTTTAGACACCGGGGAGCTGTTTTTT. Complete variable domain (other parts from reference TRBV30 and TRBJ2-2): SQTIHQWPATLVQPVGSPLSLECTVEGTSNPNLYWYRQAAGRGLQLLFYSVGIGQISSEVPQNLSASRPQDRQFILSSKKLLLSDSGFYLCAWSLDTGELFFGEGSRLTVL.

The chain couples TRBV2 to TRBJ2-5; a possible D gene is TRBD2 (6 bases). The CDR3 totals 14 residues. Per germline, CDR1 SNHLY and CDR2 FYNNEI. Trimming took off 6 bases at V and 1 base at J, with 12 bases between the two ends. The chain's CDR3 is CASRGGRSQETQYF. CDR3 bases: TGTGCCAGCAGGGGGGGACGGTCCCAAGAGACCCAGTACTTC.

The CDR3 protein is CASRLIWTGITGELFF. The CDR3 DNA reads as TGCGCCAGCAGGCTAATCTGGACAGGGATTACCGGGGAGCTGTTTTTT. V gene TRBV4-1 combines with J gene TRBJ2-2; 8 bases agree with TRBD1. The V gene end was trimmed by 6 bases and the J gene end by 5 bases; junction bases not matched to a gene: 11. The CDR3 loop spans 16 amino acids. Germline V gene lookup returns CDR1 MGHRA and CDR2 YSYEKL.

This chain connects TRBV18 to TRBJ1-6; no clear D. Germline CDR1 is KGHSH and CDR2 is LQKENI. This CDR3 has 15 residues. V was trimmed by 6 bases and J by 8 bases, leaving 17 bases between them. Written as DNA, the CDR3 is TGTGCCAGCTCTCCCACACTCCGGGGAGATTCACCCCTCCACTTT. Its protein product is CASSPTLRGDSPLHF.

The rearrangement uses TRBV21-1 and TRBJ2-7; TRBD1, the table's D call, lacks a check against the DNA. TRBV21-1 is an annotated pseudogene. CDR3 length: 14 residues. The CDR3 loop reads CASSNGTGDYEQYV. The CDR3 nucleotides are TGTGCCAGCAGCAACGGGACAGGGGACTACGAGCAGTACGTC.

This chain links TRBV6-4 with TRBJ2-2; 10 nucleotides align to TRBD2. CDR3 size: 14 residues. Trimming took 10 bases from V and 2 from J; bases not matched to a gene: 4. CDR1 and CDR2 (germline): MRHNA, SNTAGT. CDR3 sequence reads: CATRTSGNTGELFF. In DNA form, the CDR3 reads TGTGCCACCCGGACTAGCGGAAACACCGGGGAGCTGTTTTTT.

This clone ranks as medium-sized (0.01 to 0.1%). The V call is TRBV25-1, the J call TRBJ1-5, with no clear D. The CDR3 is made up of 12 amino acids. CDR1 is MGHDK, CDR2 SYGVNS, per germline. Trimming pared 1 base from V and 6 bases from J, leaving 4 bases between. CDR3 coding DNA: TGTGCCAGCAGTGAATCCAGTCAGCCCCAGCATTTT. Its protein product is CASSESSQPQHF.

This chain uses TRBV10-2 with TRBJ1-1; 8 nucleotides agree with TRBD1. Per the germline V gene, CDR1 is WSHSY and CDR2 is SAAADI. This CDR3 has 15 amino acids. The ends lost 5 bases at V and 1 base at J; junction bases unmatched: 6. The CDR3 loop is CASSKDRAWNTEAFF. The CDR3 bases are TGCGCCAGCAGTAAGGACAGGGCATGGAACACTGAAGCTTTCTTT.

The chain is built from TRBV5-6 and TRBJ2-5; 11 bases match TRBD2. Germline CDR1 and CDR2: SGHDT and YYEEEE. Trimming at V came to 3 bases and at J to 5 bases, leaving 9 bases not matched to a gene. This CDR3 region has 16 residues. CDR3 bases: TGTGCCAGCAGCTGGCGGGCTAGCGGGGGGCGGGAGACCCAGTACTTC. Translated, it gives CASSWRASGGRETQYF.

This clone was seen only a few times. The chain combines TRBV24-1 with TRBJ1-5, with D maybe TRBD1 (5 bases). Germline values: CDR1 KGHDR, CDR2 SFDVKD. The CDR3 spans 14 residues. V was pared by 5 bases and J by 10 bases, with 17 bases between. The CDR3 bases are TGTGCCACCAGTGGCGGGGCGGCAGGTGGTCCCCAGCATTTT. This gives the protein CATSGGAAGGPQHF.

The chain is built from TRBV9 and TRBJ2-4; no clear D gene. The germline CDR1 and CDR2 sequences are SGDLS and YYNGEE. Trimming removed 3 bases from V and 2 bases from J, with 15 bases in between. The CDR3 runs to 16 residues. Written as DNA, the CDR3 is TGTGCCAGCAGCGGTAATGAGGTCCTGACCAAAAACATTCAGTACTTC. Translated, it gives CASSGNEVLTKNIQYF.

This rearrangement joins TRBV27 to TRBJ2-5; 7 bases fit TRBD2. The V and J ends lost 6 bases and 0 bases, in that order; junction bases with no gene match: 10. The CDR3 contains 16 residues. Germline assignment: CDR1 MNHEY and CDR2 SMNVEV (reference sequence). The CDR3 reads CASRRTGGAYQETQYF. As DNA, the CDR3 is TGTGCCAGCAGGCGAACGGGGGGAGCTTACCAAGAGACCCAGTACTTC.

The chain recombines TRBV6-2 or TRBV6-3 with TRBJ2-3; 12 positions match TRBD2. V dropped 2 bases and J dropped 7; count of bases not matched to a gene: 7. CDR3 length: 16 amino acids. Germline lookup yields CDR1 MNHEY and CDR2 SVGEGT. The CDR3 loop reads CASSYTSGGTRNTQYF. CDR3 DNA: TGTGCCAGCAGTTACACTAGCGGGGGGACCAGGAATACGCAGTATTTT.

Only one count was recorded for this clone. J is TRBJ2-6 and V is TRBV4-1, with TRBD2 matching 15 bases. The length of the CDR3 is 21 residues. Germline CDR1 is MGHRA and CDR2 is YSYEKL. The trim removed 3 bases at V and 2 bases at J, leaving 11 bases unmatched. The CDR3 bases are TGCGCCAGCAGCCACGTCGGACTAGCGGGGGGGAAAAAAGCTGGGGCCAACGTCCTGACTTTC. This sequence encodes CASSHVGLAGGKKAGANVLTF.

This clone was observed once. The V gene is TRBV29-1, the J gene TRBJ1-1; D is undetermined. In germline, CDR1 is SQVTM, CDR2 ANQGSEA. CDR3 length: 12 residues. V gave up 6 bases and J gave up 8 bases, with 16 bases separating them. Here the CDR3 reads CSVDSSGMEAFF. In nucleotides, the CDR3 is TGCAGCGTCGACTCCTCCGGCATGGAAGCTTTCTTT.

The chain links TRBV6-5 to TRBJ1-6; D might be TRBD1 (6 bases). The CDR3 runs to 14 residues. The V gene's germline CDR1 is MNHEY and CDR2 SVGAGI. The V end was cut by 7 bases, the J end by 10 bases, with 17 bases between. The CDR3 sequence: CASMAGVRQSPLHF. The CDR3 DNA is TGTGCCAGCATGGCAGGGGTACGACAGTCACCCCTCCACTTT.